This T cell receptor beta chain is from a study of cytomegalovirus exposure and HLA in healthy donors. This table comes from immunoSEQ multiplex PCR, and its TCRdb copy is limited to in-frame clones, with some not included. The sample includes about 140,000 clones, less than 90% of them seen just once. Germline lookup yields CDR1 MNHNY and CDR2 SVGAGI (reference sequence). The J segment lost 6 bases and the V segment lost 6 bases, leaving 12 bases of the junction unmatched. There are 16 residues in the CDR3. The receptor's source is a man aged 18 to 29 in good health and CMV-seronegative. Sequencing was carried out using PBMCs. This chain links TRBV6-6 with TRBJ2-2; 8 bases line up with TRBD1. CDR3 bases: TGTGCCAGCAGCCGACGGTACAGGGGGGTTGCCGGGGAGCTGTTTTTT. This encodes CASSRRYRGVAGELFF.